The source of this T cell receptor beta chain is a study of CD8+CD57+ T cells in acquired aplastic anemia. Overall study results and limits: Shared by patients and controls, 25 to 35 CD8+ CDR3s were abundant in patients.

The sequenced patients had an expansion of CD8+CD57+ cells seen by flow cytometry. Researchers used genomic DNA as the template to profile TCR beta VDJ and CDR3. TCRdb re-derived calls from the reads in MiXCR, one entry per CDR3 protein. The table records some 98,000 distinct CDR3 sequences, around 68% of them present only once. To note about this clonotype: Its antigen remains unidentified.

The V and J ends lost 5 bases and 2 bases, in that order; junction bases with no gene match: 12. The CDR3 is 17 residues long. Per germline, CDR1 SGHAT and CDR2 FQNNGV. The V call is TRBV11-2, the J call TRBJ2-7; 10 bases align to TRBD1. The sequence came from a human donor with aplastic anemia. The specimen was sorted CD4+, CD8+, or CD8+CD57+ T cells (not recorded which) from PBMCs. CDR3 residues: CASSTSGTGVIAYEQYF. The CDR3 bases are TGTGCCAGCAGCACTTCCGGGACAGGGGTAATTGCCTACGAGCAGTACTTC.